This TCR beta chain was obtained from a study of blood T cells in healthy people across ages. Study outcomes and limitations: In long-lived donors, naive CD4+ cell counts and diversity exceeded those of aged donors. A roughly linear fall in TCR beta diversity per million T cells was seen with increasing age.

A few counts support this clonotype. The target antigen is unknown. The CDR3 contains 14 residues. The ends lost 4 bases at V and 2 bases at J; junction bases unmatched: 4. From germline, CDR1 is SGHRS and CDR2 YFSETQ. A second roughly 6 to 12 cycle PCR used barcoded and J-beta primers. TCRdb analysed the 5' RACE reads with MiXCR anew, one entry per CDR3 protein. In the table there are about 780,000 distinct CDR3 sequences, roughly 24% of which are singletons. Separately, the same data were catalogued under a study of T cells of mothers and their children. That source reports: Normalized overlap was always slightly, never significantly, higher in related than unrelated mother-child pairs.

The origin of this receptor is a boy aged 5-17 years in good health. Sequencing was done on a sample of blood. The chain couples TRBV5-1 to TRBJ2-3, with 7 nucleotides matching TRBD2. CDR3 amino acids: CASSVLAFTDTQYF. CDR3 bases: TGCGCCAGCAGCGTACTAGCGTTCACAGATACGCAGTATTTT.